This T cell receptor beta chain was found in a study of blood T cell repertoires in COVID-19. Overall study context: Researchers got acute and convalescent COVID-19 samples from the United States, Italy and Spain. T cells, B-cell-depleted T cells, or PBMCs supplied cDNA or gDNA.

Authors' analysis steps: Estimated nucleated cell counts came from reference gene primer amplification. The method was immunoSEQ multiplex PCR; TCRdb's version includes in-frame clones alone and lacks a portion of them. V and J calls and clone size are given by that table; D and trimming were obtained from the DNA. The sample has over 100,000 clones, over 80% seen once. The CDR3 is 16 residues long. Deletions cut 4 bases from V and 1 base from J, with 14 bases between. The germline CDR1 and CDR2 sequences are SGHRS and YFSETQ. The sequenced sample was peripheral blood. This clonotype was obtained from a human donor in a cohort sampled during active COVID-19. This chain connects TRBV5-1 to TRBJ2-2, with a tentative D call TRBD2 (5 bases). CDR3 sequence (DNA): TGCGCCAGCAGCGAGATCGGACGGGGGAACACCGGGGAGCTGTTTTTT. Protein: CASSEIGRGNTGELFF.